These 3 T cell receptor beta chains were all obtained from the same sample, sequenced in a study of blood T cell repertoires in COVID-19. Measured with immunoSEQ multiplex PCR; TCRdb has only the in-frame clones, and not every one. The sample lists around 260,000 clones; about nine tenths were seen once. The sample taken for sequencing was peripheral blood. The receptors were sampled from a woman aged 30 to 39 with active or convalescent COVID-19.

The chain has TRBV19 and TRBJ2-7; 10 bases map to TRBD1. Trimming removed 6 bases from V and 3 bases from J; junction bases left unmatched: 8. The V gene's germline CDR1 is LNHDA and CDR2 SQIVND (reference sequence). CDR3 length: 15 amino acids. CDR3 nucleotides: TGTGCCAGTAGCAAGGGACAGGGGACATACTACGAGCAGTACTTC. This encodes CASSKGQGTYYEQYF.

This clone was seen a handful of times. V and J are TRBV7-2 and TRBJ2-5; possible D gene TRBD2, 5 bases. The CDR3 has 14 amino acids. Trimming removed 1 base from V and 4 bases from J, with 10 bases in between. CDR1 and CDR2 from the germline V gene are SGHTA and FQGNSA. The CDR3 DNA follows: TGTGCCAGCAGCTTAGTGTTAGGACTAGAGACCCAGTACTTC. Amino acid sequence: CASSLVLGLETQYF.

This clone appeared a few times. The chain couples TRBV18 to TRBJ2-7, with D tentatively TRBD1 (6 bases). Germline values: CDR1 KGHSH, CDR2 LQKENI. CDR3 length: 15 amino acids. Trimming stripped 3 bases from V and 4 bases from J, with 16 bases between. This chain's CDR3 is CASSPRDGRGYEQYF. The CDR3 DNA is TGTGCCAGCTCACCCAGGGATGGCAGGGGTTACGAGCAGTACTTC.